These 14 T cell receptor beta chains were sequenced from one sample in a study of blood T cell repertoires in COVID-19. Using immunoSEQ multiplex PCR, the repertoire was profiled, and TCRdb retains in-frame clones only, with some absent. The data show around 190,000 clones, roughly 76% seen once. The specimen was peripheral blood. These receptor sequences come from a woman in her thirties or forties with COVID-19, enrolled during active disease.

J is TRBJ2-3 and V is TRBV5-6, with 11 nucleotides matching TRBD2. CDR1 is SGHDT and CDR2 is YYEEEE in the germline V gene. The CDR3 spans 15 residues. Germline trimming cut 5 bases from V and 5 bases from J; bases unmatched to any gene: 7. The CDR3 loop reads CASSFSGGARDTQYF. The CDR3 DNA is TGTGCCAGCAGTTTTAGCGGGGGGGCCAGAGATACGCAGTATTTT.

The rearrangement joins TRBV6-6 to TRBJ2-3; D unresolved. Trimming removed 6 bases at V and 6 bases at J, with 10 bases between. The V gene's germline CDR1 is MNHNY and CDR2 SVGAGI (reference sequence). This CDR3 spans 12 amino acids. The CDR3 DNA sequence: TGTGCCAGCAGGCAGTGGGCGGATACGCAGTATTTT. Protein: CASRQWADTQYF.

The gene calls are TRBV4-1 and TRBJ1-3; D unclear. The CDR3 runs 15 residues. Germline V lookup: CDR1 MGHRA, CDR2 YSYEKL. The V and J ends lost 6 bases and 2 bases respectively, with 14 bases between them. CDR3 in DNA: TGCGCCAGCAGTGACCCTACAGCGGCTGGAAACACCATATATTTT. Translating gives CASSDPTAAGNTIYF.

The chain carries TRBV9 and TRBJ1-2, with 8 bases identical to TRBD1. V gave up 4 bases and J gave up 2 bases; unmatched junction bases: 13. Germline CDR1 reads SGDLS; CDR2 reads YYNGEE. This CDR3 region has 17 residues. The CDR3 region is CASSQISGGKGNYGYTF. DNA for the CDR3: TGTGCCAGCAGCCAAATTTCAGGGGGCAAGGGGAACTATGGCTACACCTTC. Full variable domain (remainder filled in from reference TRBV9 and TRBJ1-2): DSGVTQTPKHLITATGQRVTLRCSPRSGDLSVYWYQQSLDQGLQFLIQYYNGEERAKGNILERFSAQQFPDLHSELNLSSLELGDSALYFCASSQISGGKGNYGYTFGSGTRLTVV.

In its sample, this clone was seen many times. This rearrangement joins TRBV2 to TRBJ1-1; TRBD1 matches at 8 bases. The CDR3 covers 14 residues. CDR1 and CDR2 from the germline V gene are SNHLY and FYNNEI. The V and J ends lost 6 bases and 7 bases, in that order; junction bases with no gene match: 10. The CDR3, as DNA: TGTGCCAGCAGGGTGACAGGGGCGGAAAATGAAGCTTTCTTT. It is translated as CASRVTGAENEAFF.

V and J are TRBV10-2 and TRBJ2-7; the D gene is possibly TRBD2 (5 bases). Germline CDR1 reads WSHSY; CDR2 reads SAAADI. V lost 3 bases to trimming and J lost 2 bases, with 11 bases between them. The CDR3 is 14 residues long. In DNA form, the CDR3 reads TGCGCCAGCAGTGACCGACTACCGACCTACGAGCAGTACTTC. This sequence encodes CASSDRLPTYEQYF.

J is TRBJ1-3 and V is TRBV29-1; D is unresolved. CDR3 length equals 12 residues. V lost 7 bases and J 0 bases, leaving 7 bases between the germline ends. Germline CDR1 and CDR2: SQVTM and ANQGSEA. The CDR3 region has the DNA TGCAGCGCCCGGGACTCTGGAAACACCATATATTTT. Its protein is CSARDSGNTIYF.

This clone was seen a few times. V usage is TRBV28 and J usage is TRBJ2-7, with TRBD2 matching over 15 bases. Germline loops: CDR1 MDHEN, CDR2 SYDVKM. The ends lost 6 bases at V and 4 bases at J; junction bases unmatched: 4. This CDR3 spans 15 amino acids. CDR3 sequence reads: CASRRTSGRAYEQYF. CDR3 coding DNA: TGTGCCAGCAGACGGACTAGCGGGAGGGCTTACGAGCAGTACTTC. Full variable domain (remainder filled in from reference TRBV28 and TRBJ2-7): DVKVTQSSRYLVKRTGEKVFLECVQDMDHENMFWYRQDPGLGLRLIYFSYDVKMKEKGDIPEGYSVSREKKERFSLILESASTNQTSMYLCASRRTSGRAYEQYFGPGTRLTVT.

The chain couples TRBV7-9 to TRBJ1-2; perhaps TRBD1 as D (5 bases). The CDR3 is 15 amino acids. Looked up from germline, CDR1 is SEHNR and CDR2 is FQNEAQ (reference sequence). The V end lost 1 base, the J end lost 4 bases, and 13 bases lay between the germline ends. CDR3 in amino acids: CASSLEWTSTYGYTF. In nucleotides, the CDR3 is TGTGCCAGCAGCTTAGAATGGACAAGCACCTATGGCTACACCTTC.

This chain joins TRBV25-1 and TRBJ2-1, with D possibly TRBD2 on 5 matching bases. This CDR3 has 13 residues. Trimming shortened V by 5 bases and J by 5 bases, and 10 bases separated the two germline ends. Germline assignment: CDR1 MGHDK and CDR2 SYGVNS. In nucleotides, the CDR3 is TGTGCCAGCAGTCTTCCGGGAAACAATGAGCAGTTCTTC. It is translated as CASSLPGNNEQFF.

In this sample, this clone turned up a few times. The V and J genes are TRBV15 and TRBJ2-7; TRBD2 matches 12 bases. This CDR3 contains 16 residues. Germline trimming cut 3 bases from V and 4 bases from J; bases unmatched to any gene: 7. CDR1 and CDR2 from the germline V gene are LNHNV and YYDKDF (reference sequence). The CDR3 region is CATSSPSTSGSYEQYF. For the CDR3, the DNA is TGTGCCACCAGCAGCCCCTCGACTAGCGGGAGTTACGAGCAGTACTTC.

The rearrangement uses TRBV10-2 and TRBJ1-2; tentative D call: TRBD1 (6 bases). The CDR3 sequence is 13 residues long. The V gene's germline CDR1 is WSHSY and CDR2 SAAADI. V was shortened by 0 bases and J by 7 bases, with 9 bases between the two germline ends. The CDR3 here is CASSESAGAGYTF. The CDR3 region has the DNA TGCGCCAGCAGTGAGTCGGCAGGGGCTGGCTACACCTTC.

The CDR3 reads CASSQTPGQILYEQYF. For the CDR3, the DNA is TGTGCCAGCAGCCAAACCCCGGGACAAATACTATACGAGCAGTACTTC. The chain links TRBV3-1 (or the pseudogene TRBV3-2) to TRBJ2-7; perhaps TRBD1 as D (6 bases). Trimming stripped 2 bases from V and 4 bases from J, with 18 bases between. CDR1 is LGHDT and CDR2 is YNNKEL in the germline V gene (reference sequence). This CDR3 is built from 16 residues.

The chain has TRBV6-2 or TRBV6-3 and TRBJ2-1; 10 nucleotides align to TRBD1. CDR1 MNHEY and CDR2 SVGEGT come from the germline V gene. The CDR3 runs to 15 residues. V gave up 2 bases and J gave up 9 bases; unmatched junction bases: 7. The CDR3 sequence: CASSYGDRGIAEQFF. CDR3 nucleotides: TGTGCCAGCAGTTACGGGGACAGGGGTATTGCTGAGCAGTTCTTC.